These 28 T cell receptor beta chains originate from one sample sequenced in a study of graft-versus-host responses after intestinal transplantation. Clones were read by immunoSEQ multiplex PCR, and TCRdb kept only the in-frame ones, dropping some. The table lists under 140,000 clones, around 93% of them singletons. Their antigens remain unidentified. The material sequenced was unstimulated CD8+ T cells sorted from spleen or lymph node cells, taken before intestinal transplant. Source of these receptors: a human donor who received an intestinal transplant.

This clone was observed once. The V call is TRBV28, the J call TRBJ2-3; the match to TRBD2 covers 10 bases. Germline values: CDR1 MDHEN, CDR2 SYDVKM. Losses at the gene ends were 3 bases for V and 6 bases for J; bases not matched to a gene: 6. The CDR3 consists of 15 residues. The CDR3 DNA reads as TGTGCCAGCAGTTTCTCTCTAGCGGGAGAGGATACGCAGTATTTT. Translation: CASSFSLAGEDTQYF.

The genes are TRBV27 and TRBJ1-5; D is possibly TRBD1 (5 bases). Per germline, CDR1 MNHEY and CDR2 SMNVEV (reference sequence). The CDR3 contains 13 residues. V lost 3 bases and J 6 bases, leaving 9 bases between the germline ends. The CDR3, as DNA: TGTGCCAGCAGTTTCCAGGGAACTCAGCCCCAGCATTTT. This sequence encodes CASSFQGTQPQHF.

The V gene is TRBV29-1, the J gene TRBJ2-7; 12 bases map to TRBD1. This CDR3 region has 17 residues. V shed 5 bases, J shed 3 bases, and the junction held 14 bases outside the gene matches. The germline V gene has CDR1 SQVTM and CDR2 ANQGSEA. CDR3 coding DNA: TGCAGCGTTACCCCCGGGACAGGGGGCGGTTTGATCTACGAGCAGTACTTC. This translates into CSVTPGTGGGLIYEQYF.

This chain links TRBV7-9 with TRBJ1-2; tentatively, D is TRBD1 (6 bases). CDR1 and CDR2 from the germline V gene are SEHNR and FQNEAQ (reference sequence). The V and J ends lost 6 bases and 13 bases respectively, with 21 bases between them. The CDR3 consists of 13 residues. This CDR3 is CASRLGGGGILTF. The CDR3 DNA reads TGTGCCAGCAGACTAGGGGGGGGCGGAATACTCACCTTC.

The rearrangement links TRBV5-6 to TRBJ2-1; D might be TRBD1 (5 bases). Trimming stripped 1 base from V and 7 bases from J, with 15 bases between. The germline V gene encodes CDR1 SGHDT and CDR2 YYEEEE. The length of the CDR3 is 15 residues. The CDR3 nucleotides read TGTGCCAGCAGCTTGAGCCAGGGCATGGAGAATGAGCAGTTCTTC. Protein product: CASSLSQGMENEQFF.

V usage is TRBV10-1 and J usage is TRBJ2-7; perhaps TRBD2 as D (5 bases). In germline, CDR1 is WNHNN, CDR2 SYGVQD (reference sequence). CDR3 length equals 12 residues. V dropped 6 bases and J dropped 2 bases, with 8 bases sitting between them. CDR3 coding DNA: TGCGCCAGCAGCGGAGGAACCTACGAGCAGTACTTC. Protein product: CASSGGTYEQYF.

The genes are TRBV5-4 and TRBJ2-7, with TRBD2 as a possible D gene (5 bases). From germline, CDR1 is SGHNT and CDR2 YYREEE (reference sequence). Trimming left V 2 bases short and J 7 bases short, with 13 bases between. The CDR3 extends over 13 amino acids. CDR3 DNA sequence: TGTGCCAGCAGCTTAGCTATAGGGAGAGAGCAGTACTTC. It is translated as CASSLAIGREQYF.

The chain is built from TRBV5-4 and TRBJ2-7; 7 nucleotides line up with TRBD2. Trimming cost V 2 bases and J 1 base; bases outside gene matches: 9. This CDR3 has 16 residues. Germline-derived CDR1 and CDR2 are SGHNT and YYREEE (reference sequence). CDR3 protein: CASSFAGDSLSYEQYF. The CDR3 nucleotides are TGTGCCAGCAGCTTCGCGGGGGACTCTTTATCCTACGAGCAGTACTTC.

V gene TRBV6-5 combines with J gene TRBJ2-3; 7 bases line up with TRBD1. Germline CDR1 and CDR2: MNHEY and SVGAGI. V lost 6 bases, J lost 3 bases, and 9 bases stayed unmatched. The CDR3 is 15 amino acids. The CDR3 region is CASSPGTVLTDTQYF. The DNA of the CDR3 is TGTGCCAGCAGCCCCGGGACAGTCCTGACAGATACGCAGTATTTT.

The chain links TRBV18 to TRBJ2-3; D may be TRBD2 (6 bases). CDR3 length: 12 residues. Trimming shortened V by 6 bases and J by 6 bases, and 10 bases separated the two germline ends. Germline loops: CDR1 KGHSH, CDR2 LQKENI. Here the CDR3 reads CASSGAGDTQYF. The CDR3 DNA sequence: TGTGCCAGCTCTGGAGCGGGCGATACGCAGTATTTT.

V usage is TRBV6-5 and J usage is TRBJ2-7, with D perhaps assigned TRBD1 or TRBD2 (5 bases each). Germline V gives CDR1 MNHEY, CDR2 SVGAGI. Trimming stripped 0 bases from V and 6 bases from J, with 6 bases between. CDR3 length: 12 residues. The CDR3: CASSYSGGEQYF. CDR3 bases: TGTGCCAGCAGTTACTCTGGGGGCGAGCAGTACTTC.

The chain is built from TRBV30 and TRBJ2-5, with TRBD2 as a possible D gene (5 bases). The CDR3 spans 14 residues. V was cut by 5 bases and J by 4 bases, with 17 bases left in between. Germline assignment: CDR1 GTSNPN and CDR2 SVGIG (reference sequence). CDR3 DNA sequence: TGTGCCTGGGGGAAAGGACTCACCGGAGAGACCCAGTACTTC. This sequence encodes CAWGKGLTGETQYF.

The chain is built from TRBV7-9 and TRBJ2-7; a possible D gene is TRBD2 (6 bases). Per germline, CDR1 SEHNR and CDR2 FQNEAQ (reference sequence). This CDR3 has 15 residues. The V end lost 3 bases, the J end lost 1 base, and 13 bases lay between the germline ends. CDR3 DNA sequence: TGTGCCAGCAGCTTTTCGGGAGCACTATCCTACGAGCAGTACTTC. Protein: CASSFSGALSYEQYF.

CDR3 DNA: TGTGCCAGCAGACCCTGGACTGGCGGCTACGAGCAGTACTTC. The encoded protein is CASRPWTGGYEQYF. The chain uses TRBV13 and TRBJ2-5, with D maybe TRBD2 (5 bases). The last part of the DNA fits TRBJ2-7 better; the J call may be wrong. CDR1 and CDR2 (germline): PRHDT, FYEKMQ (reference sequence). The CDR3 is 14 residues long.

This clone was seen once. The chain is built from TRBV28 and TRBJ2-7; possibly TRBD1 for D (5 bases). Germline V lookup: CDR1 MDHEN, CDR2 SYDVKM. CDR3 size: 15 residues. V lost 1 base, J lost 5 bases, and 15 bases lay in between. This chain's CDR3 is CASSLFRVESDEQYF. The CDR3 coding sequence is TGTGCCAGCAGTTTATTCAGGGTAGAGTCGGACGAGCAGTACTTC.

The genes are TRBV7-9 and TRBJ2-1; TRBD1 or TRBD2 may be the D gene (5 bases each). V shed 7 bases and J shed 7 bases, with 8 bases lying between them. The CDR3 loop spans 11 amino acids. Germline assignment: CDR1 SEHNR and CDR2 FQNEAQ (reference sequence). CDR3 DNA sequence: TGTGCCAGCAAGGGACGGAATGAGCAGTTCTTC. Translating gives CASKGRNEQFF.

The chain recombines TRBV7-9 with TRBJ2-1; D is unresolved. Germline values: CDR1 SEHNR, CDR2 FQNEAQ (reference sequence). V shed 7 bases and J shed 2 bases, with 3 bases lying between them. The CDR3 consists of 11 residues. The CDR3 loop is CASNTYNEQFF. The CDR3 coding sequence is TGTGCCAGCAACACCTACAATGAGCAGTTCTTC.

The chain is built from TRBV9 and TRBJ2-2; 7 nucleotides agree with TRBD1. This CDR3 is built from 17 residues. With V trimmed by 0 bases and J by 2 bases, 7 bases remained unmatched. Germline CDR1 SGDLS, CDR2 YYNGEE. As DNA, the CDR3 is TGTGCCAGCAGCGTAGTGGTGGGACAGCCAAACACCGGGGAGCTGTTTTTT. Encoded protein: CASSVVVGQPNTGELFF.

Only one count was recorded for this clone. The rearrangement uses TRBV2 and TRBJ1-2; the match to TRBD1 covers 8 bases. With 6 bases clipped from V and 7 bases from J, the junction kept 13 bases outside the gene matches. Germline CDR1 SNHLY, CDR2 FYNNEI. This CDR3 comprises 15 residues. Here the CDR3 DNA reads TGTGCCAGCAGCCCCATCCGTGGGACAGGCCCTGGCTACACCTTC. This codes for CASSPIRGTGPGYTF. Filled out from reference TRBV2 and TRBJ1-2, the complete variable domain reads EPEVTQTPSHQVTQMGQEVILRCVPISNHLYFYWYRQILGQKVEFLVSFYNNEISEKSEIFDDQFSVERPDGSNFTLKIRSTKLEDSAMYFCASSPIRGTGPGYTFGSGTRLTVV.

The chain employs TRBV28 and TRBJ2-2; perhaps TRBD1 as D (7 bases). The CDR3 is made up of 15 amino acids. V lost 2 bases to trimming and J lost 4 bases, with 11 bases between them. CDR1 is MDHEN and CDR2 is SYDVKM in the germline V gene. The CDR3 DNA sequence: TGTGCCAGCAGTTTACAGGGGGGTCGCACCGGGGAGCTGTTTTTT. Protein product: CASSLQGGRTGELFF.

This rearrangement joins TRBV9 to TRBJ2-7, with D hard to call. Germline CDR1 and CDR2: SGDLS and YYNGEE. This CDR3 spans 14 amino acids. The ends were cut back, 3 bases at V and 6 bases at J, with 16 bases in the middle. CDR3 DNA: TGTGCCAGCAGCGGCTGGCGAGGCGGCGGCGAGCAGTACTTC. This gives the protein CASSGWRGGGEQYF.

The genes are TRBV6-5 and TRBJ2-7; TRBD1 agrees at 7 bases. CDR3 length: 13 residues. Trimming cost V 0 bases and J 6 bases; bases outside gene matches: 2. The V gene's germline CDR1 is MNHEY and CDR2 SVGAGI. CDR3 amino acids: CASSYSRDSEQYF. The CDR3 nucleotides are TGTGCCAGCAGTTACTCGAGGGACAGCGAGCAGTACTTC.

The CDR3 here is CATTTPGLSSYNEQFF. The CDR3 nucleotides are TGTGCCACCACCACCCCGGGTTTAAGCTCCTACAATGAGCAGTTCTTC. The gene calls are TRBV13 and TRBJ2-1; D not certain. This CDR3 is built from 16 residues. Trimming took 10 bases from V and 0 from J, leaving 19 bases between them. Germline-derived CDR1 and CDR2 are PRHDT and FYEKMQ (reference sequence).

V is TRBV11-2 and J is TRBJ1-1; 10 positions agree with TRBD1. This CDR3 contains 16 residues. Trimming removed 2 bases from V and 7 bases from J; junction bases left unmatched: 10. CDR1 SGHAT and CDR2 FQNNGV come from the germline V gene. CDR3 region: CASSLRQGAHRVEAFF. In nucleotides, the CDR3 is TGTGCCAGCAGCTTAAGACAGGGGGCGCATCGAGTTGAAGCTTTCTTT.

The genes are TRBV9 and TRBJ2-7; possibly TRBD1 for D (7 bases). Trimming cost V 4 bases and J 6 bases, with 17 bases left between them. CDR3 length: 14 amino acids. The germline gives CDR1 SGDLS, CDR2 YYNGEE. CDR3 loop: CASSLTAQGGEQYF. CDR3 coding DNA: TGTGCCAGCAGCCTGACAGCCCAGGGGGGCGAGCAGTACTTC. The entire variable domain, with the rest obtained from reference TRBV9 and TRBJ2-7, is as follows: DSGVTQTPKHLITATGQRVTLRCSPRSGDLSVYWYQQSLDQGLQFLIQYYNGEERAKGNILERFSAQQFPDLHSELNLSSLELGDSALYFCASSLTAQGGEQYFGPGTRLTVT.

The V call is TRBV9, the J call TRBJ2-1, with D possibly matching TRBD2 (6 bases). Germline V gives CDR1 SGDLS, CDR2 YYNGEE. V was shortened by 4 bases and J by 9 bases, with 17 bases between the two germline ends. CDR3 length: 14 residues. The CDR3 DNA reads as TGTGCCAGCAGCTCGGGACTGTCCCCCGCTGAGCAGTTCTTC. It codes for CASSSGLSPAEQFF.

V usage is TRBV30 and J usage is TRBJ2-7; D tentatively fits TRBD1 or TRBD2 (6 bases each). V lost 2 bases and J 5 bases, leaving 13 bases between the germline ends. This CDR3 comprises 13 residues. Per the germline V gene, CDR1 is GTSNPN and CDR2 is SVGIG (reference sequence). CDR3 protein: CAWSQGGSHEQYF. The CDR3 nucleotides are TGTGCCTGGAGTCAAGGGGGGTCCCACGAGCAGTACTTC.

CDR3 nucleotides: TGTGCCAGCAGTTTATTAGGGGGACAGGCATGGCAGCCCCAGCATTTT. Protein sequence: CASSLLGGQAWQPQHF. The chain couples TRBV28 to TRBJ1-5, with TRBD1 identical over 8 bases. Trimming removed 1 base from V and 7 bases from J; junction bases left unmatched: 9. This CDR3 contains 16 residues. Germline V gives CDR1 MDHEN, CDR2 SYDVKM. The entire variable domain, with the rest obtained from reference TRBV28 and TRBJ1-5, is as follows: DVKVTQSSRYLVKRTGEKVFLECVQDMDHENMFWYRQDPGLGLRLIYFSYDVKMKEKGDIPEGYSVSREKKERFSLILESASTNQTSMYLCASSLLGGQAWQPQHFGDGTRLSIL.